This is a list of T cell receptor beta chains from one sample in a study of spatial heterogeneity in lung cancer. TCRdb processed the 5' RACE reads anew with MiXCR; each CDR3 protein has one entry. The top ten clones hold approximately 15% of a sample with around 110,000 distinct CDR3 sequences, less than 15% of them seen once. The sequencing here drew on PBMCs, taken at follow-up. Source of these receptors: a male donor with early-stage non-small cell lung cancer. Both conserved end residues are part of each CDR3. D genes are given only for firm matches. Size is omitted from some rows. Given values are once, few, many or a class for expanded clones.

j_gene,v_gene,d_gene,abundance,CDR3nt,CDR3aa
TRBJ2-6,TRBV7-3,.,many,TGTGCCAGCAGCGTAGGGGTTGCTGGGGCCAACGTCCTGACTTTC,CASSVGVAGANVLTF
TRBJ1-1,TRBV12-3/TRBV12-4,.,.,TGTGCCAGCAGTTCCGGAGGGGCCGCTGAAGCTTTCTTT,CASSSGGAAEAFF
TRBJ2-3,TRBV29-1,.,few,TGCAGCGTGTTTCACTTGACAGATACGCAGTATTTT,CSVFHLTDTQYF
TRBJ2-3,TRBV9,.,few,TGTGCCAGCAGCGTAGCACCTGCAAGGGGCGATACGCAGTATTTT,CASSVAPARGDTQYF
TRBJ1-2,TRBV7-3,TRBD1,many,TGTGCCAGCAGCCCGACAGGGGTCCTAGGCTACACCTTC,CASSPTGVLGYTF
TRBJ1-5,TRBV5-1,.,.,TGCGCCAGCAGCTCGGCCCCGAGACAGCCAGGCCAGCCCCAGCATTTT,CASSSAPRQPGQPQHF
TRBJ2-7,TRBV4-2,.,.,TGTGCCAGCAGTCAGGGACTGGATTCCTACGAGCAGTACTTC,CASSQGLDSYEQYF
TRBJ1-6,TRBV2,TRBD1,few,TGTGCCAGCAGACAGGGGTTGTTGAATTCACCCCTCCACTTT,CASRQGLLNSPLHF
TRBJ1-5,TRBV7-2,.,many,TGTGCCAGCAGCTTCCGGCACCTTAGTTGGGATCAGCCCCAGCATTTT,CASSFRHLSWDQPQHF
TRBJ2-2,TRBV5-1,.,few,TGCGCCAGCAGCTTCCTAGACACATCCACCGGGGAGCTGTTTTTT,CASSFLDTSTGELFF
TRBJ2-7,TRBV7-6,TRBD2,few,TGTGCCAGCAGCAGGAATAGCGGGGCCTCCTACGAGCAGTACTTC,CASSRNSGASYEQYF
TRBJ1-6,TRBV18,.,few,TGTGCCAGCTCACCACCAATACAGGGATATAATTCACCCCTCCACTTT,CASSPPIQGYNSPLHF
TRBJ1-5,TRBV20-1,TRBD1,many,TGCAGTGCCAGGGTTACAGGGGTTCGGGCCCAGCATTTT,CSARVTGVRAQHF
TRBJ2-1,TRBV9,TRBD1,few,TGTGCCAGCAGCGTAGGGGGACAGGGAAGGACTGAGCAGTTCTTC,CASSVGGQGRTEQFF
TRBJ2-2,TRBV12-3/TRBV12-4,.,few,TGTGCCAGCAGGCGCAGCACGAACACCGGGGAGCTGTTTTTT,CASRRSTNTGELFF
TRBJ2-1,TRBV27,TRBD2,many,TGTGCCAGCAGATTACTAGCGGGGGTCTACAATGAGCAGTTCTTC,CASRLLAGVYNEQFF
TRBJ1-4,TRBV6-5,.,few,TGTGCCAGCAGCAGTTCAGCAAGTCCTGAAAAACTGTTTTTT,CASSSSASPEKLFF
TRBJ2-7,TRBV6-1,.,.,TGTGCCAGCAGAATGCAAACCTACGAGCAGTACTTC,CASRMQTYEQYF
TRBJ2-2,TRBV11-2,.,.,TGTGCCAGCAGCCCCGCAGGGGACACGAACACCGGGGAGCTGTTTTTT,CASSPAGDTNTGELFF
TRBJ1-3,TRBV4-3,.,few,TGCGCCAGCAGCTTACGACTTAGTAGGGGAAACACCATATATTTT,CASSLRLSRGNTIYF
TRBJ1-5,TRBV28,.,.,TGTGCCAGCAGATTTTGGCAGATCTCTAGCAATCAGCCCCAGCATTTT,CASRFWQISSNQPQHF
TRBJ1-3,TRBV5-1,.,few,TGCGCCAGCAGCGCCCAGGGGCACGGAAACACCATATATTTT,CASSAQGHGNTIYF
TRBJ2-5,TRBV28,.,few,TGTGCCAGCAGTTTGTTTCACCGGCAAGAGACCCAGTACTTC,CASSLFHRQETQYF
TRBJ1-6,TRBV12-3/TRBV12-4,.,.,TGTGCCAGCACCGACAGCTCCTATAATTCACCCCTCCACTTT,CASTDSSYNSPLHF
TRBJ2-7,TRBV14,.,many,TGTGCCAGCAGCCCCAGGCCAACCTACGAGCAGTACTTC,CASSPRPTYEQYF
TRBJ2-4,TRBV27,.,many,TGTGCCAGCAGTTTACAGGGGCCTTTAAACATTCAGTACTTC,CASSLQGPLNIQYF
TRBJ1-3,TRBV27,TRBD1,few,TGTGCCAGCAGTTTGGGACAGGGGCCCGGAAACACCATATATTTT,CASSLGQGPGNTIYF
TRBJ1-1,TRBV5-6,.,.,TGTGCCAGCAGATTTTCCAGGGGACGAGCGAACACTGAAGCTTTCTTT,CASRFSRGRANTEAFF
TRBJ2-3,TRBV4-1,TRBD2,few,TGCGCCAGCAAGCGGGGGGATGCAGATACGCAGTATTTT,CASKRGDADTQYF
TRBJ2-7,TRBV23-1,.,.,TGCGCCAGCAGAACGAGGGGTAACCAACCCCTACACGAGCAGTACTTC,CASRTRGNQPLHEQYF
TRBJ2-5,TRBV28,.,.,TGTGCCAGCAGTTTATCCTCAGGGGTCGGGAGGTCAGGGACCCAGTACTTC,CASSLSSGVGRSGTQYF
TRBJ2-5,TRBV20-1,TRBD2,.,TGCAGTGCTAGAGATCCTAGCGGAACTACCCAGTACTTC,CSARDPSGTTQYF